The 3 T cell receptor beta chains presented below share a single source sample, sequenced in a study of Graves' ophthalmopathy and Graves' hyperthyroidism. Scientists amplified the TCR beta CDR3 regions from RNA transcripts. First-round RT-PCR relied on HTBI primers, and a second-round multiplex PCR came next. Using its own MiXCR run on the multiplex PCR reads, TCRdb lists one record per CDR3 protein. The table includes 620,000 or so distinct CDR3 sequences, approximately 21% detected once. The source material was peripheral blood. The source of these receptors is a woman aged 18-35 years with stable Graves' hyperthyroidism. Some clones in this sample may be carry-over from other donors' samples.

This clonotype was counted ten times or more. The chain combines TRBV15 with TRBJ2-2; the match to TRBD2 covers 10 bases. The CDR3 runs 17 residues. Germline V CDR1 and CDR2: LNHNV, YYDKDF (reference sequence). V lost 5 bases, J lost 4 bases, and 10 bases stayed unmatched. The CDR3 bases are TGTGCCACCAGCGCCCCAGCGGGGGGGCCTCGCACCGGGGAGCTGTTTTTT. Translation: CATSAPAGGPRTGELFF.

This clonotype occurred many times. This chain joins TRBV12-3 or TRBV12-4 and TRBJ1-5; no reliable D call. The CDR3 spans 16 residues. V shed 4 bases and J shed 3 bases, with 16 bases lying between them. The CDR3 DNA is TGTGCCAGCAGTTCGAGGATCTCCCAGCCCAATCAGCCCCAGCATTTT. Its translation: CASSSRISQPNQPQHF.

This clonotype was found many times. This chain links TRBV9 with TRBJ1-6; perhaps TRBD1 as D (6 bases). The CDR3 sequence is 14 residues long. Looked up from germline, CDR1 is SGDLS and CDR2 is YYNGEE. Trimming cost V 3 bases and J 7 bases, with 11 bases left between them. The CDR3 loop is CASSEGGGNSPLHF. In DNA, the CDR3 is TGTGCCAGCAGCGAGGGGGGGGGGAATTCACCCCTCCACTTT. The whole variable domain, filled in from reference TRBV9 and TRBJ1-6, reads DSGVTQTPKHLITATGQRVTLRCSPRSGDLSVYWYQQSLDQGLQFLIQYYNGEERAKGNILERFSAQQFPDLHSELNLSSLELGDSALYFCASSEGGGNSPLHFGNGTRLTVT.